This TCR beta chain appears in the sequencing data of a study of regulatory T cells in long-lasting Graves disease. Study-wide results and caveats: Accuracy might have suffered from few samples.

Through Arm-PCR of CDR3 regions and iRepertoire HTBI primers, TCR beta libraries were built. Methods used by the authors: Throughout the samples, researchers identified some 62 TRBV and 12 to 15 TRBJ segments. TCRdb called the multiplex PCR reads again in MiXCR, with one record for every CDR3 protein. The V and J calls and clone size come from TCRdb's table, not from the authors' own analysis. The sample has fewer than 450,000 distinct CDR3 sequences, about 25% seen once. The time point: persistent/refractory GD, antithyroid drugs over 5 years with positive TRAb. Following extraction of RNA from PBMCs, that RNA was used to make the TCR library. This CDR3 is 12 amino acids long. V was trimmed by 6 bases and J by 5 bases, leaving 13 bases between them. Germline CDR1 reads DFQATT; CDR2 reads SNEGSKA (reference sequence). Notes on this clonotype: Its antigen is unidentified.

The chain couples TRBV20-1 to TRBJ2-5, with D possibly matching TRBD2 (5 bases). This TCR came from a female donor with Graves disease. Sequenced here: peripheral blood mononuclear cells (PBMCs), sampled when the disease was refractory, from a patient treated with antithyroid drugs. CDR3: CSATGSGETQYF. The CDR3 DNA is TGCAGTGCCACGGGCTCGGGGGAGACCCAGTACTTC.